This is a list of T cell receptor beta chains from one sample in a study of regulatory T cells in long-lasting Graves disease. A single record per CDR3 protein comes from TCRdb applying MiXCR to the multiplex PCR reads. The sample records about 430,000 distinct CDR3 sequences, over 12% being singletons. The sample also formed part of further work on T cells in Graves' hyperthyroidism and ophthalmopathy.

The sample was peripheral blood mononuclear cells (PBMCs), taken at new diagnosis, from a patient treated with antithyroid drugs. The receptor source for this set is a woman aged 40 to 50 with Graves disease. The CDR3 runs from the conserved cysteine through the conserved F or W. D genes are given only for firm matches. The size entry is marked missing in some rows and otherwise reads once, few, many or a size class.

j_call d_call v_call clone_size cdr3_aa cdr3_nt
TRBJ1-4 NA TRBV2 NA CASSSQGEKLFF TGTGCCAGCAGCTCCCAGGGGGAAAAACTGTTTTTT
TRBJ1-5 NA TRBV2 many CASSGDGSEVSVGNQPQHF TGTGCCAGCAGTGGGGATGGATCTGAGGTTTCTGTAGGCAATCAGCCCCAGCATTTT
TRBJ2-2 NA TRBV6-5 many CASSYRAIGELFF TGTGCCAGCAGTTACAGGGCAATCGGGGAGCTGTTTTTT
TRBJ2-1 NA TRBV7-2 many CASSLGYNEQFF TGTGCCAGCAGTTTGGGCTACAATGAGCAGTTCTTC
TRBJ2-3 NA TRBV29-1 many CSVEERGEGLTQYF TGCAGCGTTGAAGAGAGGGGGGAGGGCCTAACGCAGTATTTT
TRBJ1-4 NA TRBV7-6 many CASSLTGGDEKLFF TGTGCCAGCAGCCTTACAGGCGGGGATGAAAAACTGTTTTTT
TRBJ2-5 TRBD1 TRBV11-2 many CASSLDMRIQGAPQETQYF TGTGCCAGCAGCTTAGATATGCGGATCCAGGGGGCGCCCCAAGAGACCCAGTACTTC
TRBJ2-2 TRBD2 TRBV12-3/TRBV12-4 many CASSWLGREGPTGELFF TGTGCCAGCAGTTGGCTCGGGCGGGAGGGCCCCACCGGGGAGCTGTTTTTT
TRBJ2-1 NA TRBV14 many CASSQDLKDEQFF TGTGCCAGCAGCCAAGATCTTAAGGATGAGCAGTTCTTC
TRBJ1-6 NA TRBV7-2 few CASSSTSSPLHF TGTGCCAGCAGTTCGACATCTTCACCCCTCCACTTT
TRBJ2-7 NA TRBV7-9 many CASTQDSYEQYF TGTGCCAGCACCCAGGACAGCTACGAGCAGTACTTC
TRBJ1-4 TRBD1 TRBV29-1 few CSASRTGEKLFF TGCAGCGCCTCTAGGACAGGCGAAAAACTGTTTTTT
TRBJ2-7 NA TRBV28 few CASNEVNYEQYF TGTGCCAGCAACGAGGTTAACTACGAGCAGTACTTC
TRBJ2-5 NA TRBV29-1 many CSVEDWSGAGETQYF TGCAGCGTTGAAGATTGGTCGGGTGCGGGAGAGACCCAGTACTTC
TRBJ1-5 TRBD1 TRBV7-6 NA CASSSGQASQPQHF TGTGCCAGCAGTTCAGGACAGGCCAGTCAGCCCCAGCATTTT
TRBJ1-2 NA TRBV10-2 few CASSSPAINYGYTF TGCGCCAGCAGTTCCCCAGCTATCAACTATGGCTACACCTTC
TRBJ1-1 TRBD1 TRBV7-2 many CASSSWTGNTEAFF TGTGCCAGCAGCTCATGGACAGGAAACACTGAAGCTTTCTTT
TRBJ2-2 NA TRBV11-3 NA CASSVDMGTGELFF TGTGCCAGCAGCGTAGACATGGGCACCGGGGAGCTGTTTTTT
TRBJ2-1 NA TRBV11-3 many CASSLGTESSYNEQFF TGTGCCAGCAGCTTAGGAACAGAAAGCTCCTACAATGAGCAGTTCTTC
TRBJ2-7 NA TRBV6-9 NA CASSYDRRSVDEQYF TGTGCCAGCAGTTACGACCGCCGCTCCGTTGACGAGCAGTACTTC
TRBJ1-3 NA TRBV3-1 once CASSLRSNAYGNTIYF TGTGCCAGCAGCCTCCGGTCGAACGCTTATGGAAACACCATATATTTT
TRBJ2-1 TRBD2 TRBV11-2 many CASSWGLAGGWDEQFF TGTGCCAGCAGCTGGGGACTAGCGGGAGGTTGGGATGAGCAGTTCTTC
TRBJ1-6 NA TRBV7-2 NA CASSLGPFRPDSPLHF TGTGCCAGCAGCTTAGGTCCGTTTCGGCCAGATTCACCCCTCCACTTT
TRBJ2-3 NA TRBV30 many CAWSDLSGTDTQYF TGTGCCTGGAGCGATCTGTCGGGCACAGATACGCAGTATTTT
TRBJ2-5 TRBD2 TRBV28 many CASSPLAGETQYF TGTGCCAGCAGCCCTCTAGCGGGGGAGACCCAGTACTTC
TRBJ2-1 TRBD1 TRBV7-3 few CASSARTGPNNEQFF TGTGCCAGCAGCGCGCGGACAGGGCCCAACAATGAGCAGTTCTTC
TRBJ2-1 TRBD2 TRBV4-3 NA CASSQVGTSGSSYNEQFF TGCGCCAGCAGCCAAGTCGGGACTAGCGGGAGCTCCTACAATGAGCAGTTCTTC
TRBJ1-5 NA TRBV20-1 NA CSARVGQGANQPQHF TGCAGTGCTAGGGTGGGGCAAGGGGCCAATCAGCCCCAGCATTTT
TRBJ2-2 TRBD1 TRBV5-1 NA CASSHRDSNTGELFF TGCGCCAGCAGCCACCGGGACAGTAACACCGGGGAGCTGTTTTTT
TRBJ1-1 NA TRBV3-1 many CASSQVSEYTEAFF TGTGCCAGCAGCCAAGTTTCAGAGTACACTGAAGCTTTCTTT
TRBJ2-3 TRBD2 TRBV28 many CASPFLAGGSPDTQYF TGTGCCAGCCCATTCTTAGCGGGAGGTTCCCCAGATACGCAGTATTTT
TRBJ2-7 TRBD2 TRBV14 NA CASSQDLGTTYEQYF TGTGCCAGCAGCCAAGATTTGGGGACTACATACGAGCAGTACTTC
TRBJ2-5 TRBD2 TRBV19 NA CASSILAGETQYF TGTGCCAGTAGTATACTAGCGGGAGAGACCCAGTACTTC
TRBJ1-6 NA TRBV2 many CASGPGRGNSPLHF TGTGCCAGCGGACCGGGACGGGGAAATTCACCCCTCCACTTT
TRBJ2-7 TRBD1 TRBV12-3/TRBV12-4 many CASSLLRGLEQYF TGTGCCAGCAGTTTGCTCAGGGGGCTCGAGCAGTACTTC
TRBJ2-1 TRBD2 TRBV11-2 many CASVSTRTSGGEQFF TGTGCCAGCGTCTCCACCCGGACTAGCGGTGGTGAGCAGTTCTTC
TRBJ2-1 NA TRBV5-5 NA CASSLPAYNEQFF TGTGCCAGCAGCCTGCCTGCGTACAATGAGCAGTTCTTC
TRBJ2-5 TRBD2 TRBV11-2 NA CASSTGLAGETQYF TGTGCCAGCAGCACGGGACTAGCGGGCGAGACCCAGTACTTC
TRBJ1-1 TRBD1 TRBV18 few CASSPGGAGWDTEAFF TGTGCCAGCTCTCCAGGGGGCGCGGGTTGGGACACTGAAGCTTTCTTT
TRBJ2-6 NA TRBV2 many CASSEVSLPLLSGANVLTF TGTGCCAGCAGTGAAGTGTCGCTCCCCCTCCTTTCTGGGGCCAACGTCCTGACTTTC
TRBJ2-1 TRBD2 TRBV25-1 many CASSARRGGVEQFF TGTGCCAGCAGTGCACGAAGGGGAGGGGTTGAGCAGTTCTTC
TRBJ2-7 NA TRBV11-2 many CASSLAELYEQYF TGTGCCAGCAGCTTAGCTGAATTATACGAGCAGTACTTC
TRBJ2-1 NA TRBV13 few CASSLGYAELFF TGTGCCAGCAGCTTAGGGTATGCTGAGCTATTCTTC
TRBJ2-7 TRBD2 TRBV9 NA CASSVASGASYEQYF TGTGCCAGCAGCGTAGCTAGCGGGGCCTCCTACGAGCAGTACTTC
TRBJ1-5 NA TRBV29-1 NA CSVRQNSNQPQHF TGCAGCGTAAGACAGAATAGCAATCAGCCCCAGCATTTT
TRBJ2-7 NA TRBV6-2/TRBV6-3 few CASSYFPPKGTSYEQYF TGTGCCAGCAGTTACTTCCCCCCTAAGGGAACTTCCTACGAGCAGTACTTC
TRBJ2-1 NA TRBV6-2/TRBV6-3 few CASNQYSNEQFF TGTGCCAGCAACCAGTACAGTAATGAGCAGTTCTTC
TRBJ2-3 NA TRBV6-1 many CASSATGTQPITDTQYF TGTGCCAGCAGTGCCACCGGGACACAGCCGATCACAGATACGCAGTATTTT
TRBJ2-2 TRBD2 TRBV11-2 many CASSLSGRKTNTGELFF TGTGCCAGCAGCTTAAGCGGGAGGAAGACGAACACCGGGGAGCTGTTTTTT